Detailed here is one T cell receptor beta chain. This sample was included in a study of blood T cell repertoires in COVID-19. Study details: Collection of acute and convalescent COVID-19 samples took place in the United States, Italy and Spain. PBMCs, B-cell-depleted T cells, or T cells provided the cDNA or gDNA that made up the material.

Trimming took 5 bases from V and 0 from J, leaving 13 bases between them. The CDR3 has 15 amino acids. The germline CDR1 and CDR2 sequences are MNHEY and SMNVEV (reference sequence). In Seattle, patients joined the study during active infection and were tracked longitudinally. Per the authors' pipeline: From reference gene primer amplification, estimates of nucleated cell counts were derived. The protocol was immunoSEQ multiplex PCR, while the TCRdb copy is restricted to in-frame clones and leaves out a portion. The V and J calls and the clone size are those of that table, but D and trimming were determined from the DNA. The sample yields about 95,000 clones, around 81% seen once.

This chain joins TRBV27 and TRBJ2-5; D might be TRBD1 (5 bases). Sequencing was carried out using peripheral blood. This TCR was sampled from a man older than 75 with COVID-19, enrolled during active disease. This chain's CDR3 is CASSPTAGYQETQYF. In DNA, the CDR3 is TGTGCCAGCAGTCCCACGGCAGGGTACCAAGAGACCCAGTACTTC.